These 6 T cell receptor beta chains share one sample of origin, sequenced in a study of T cell changes during pregnancy in multiple sclerosis. Some clones are missing from TCRdb's copy, which holds only in-frame ones; the method was immunoSEQ multiplex PCR. The sample has 83,000 or so clones; around 94% are singletons. Sequences were derived from peripheral blood, sampled after pregnancy. The receptors originated from a female donor in good health, enrolled as a control in a pregnancy study.

The chain has TRBV20-1 and TRBJ2-7; D is unclear. The ends were cut back, 5 bases at V and 4 bases at J, with 9 bases in the middle. The CDR3 spans 11 residues. Looked up from germline, CDR1 is DFQATT and CDR2 is SNEGSKA (reference sequence). CDR3 sequence: CSALRDYEQYF. CDR3 DNA sequence: TGCAGTGCTTTACGAGATTACGAGCAGTACTTC.

The chain joins TRBV28 to TRBJ2-7; TRBD2 aligns across 7 bases. V lost 5 bases and J lost 2; bases outside the gene matches: 12. The CDR3 contains 16 residues. Per germline, CDR1 MDHEN and CDR2 SYDVKM. As DNA, the CDR3 is TGTGCCAGCAGTCGCGGGAGCGAAAAAGGCCCCTACGAGCAGTACTTC. Protein product: CASSRGSEKGPYEQYF. Together with reference TRBV28 and TRBJ2-7, the CDR3 gives the full variable domain: DVKVTQSSRYLVKRTGEKVFLECVQDMDHENMFWYRQDPGLGLRLIYFSYDVKMKEKGDIPEGYSVSREKKERFSLILESASTNQTSMYLCASSRGSEKGPYEQYFGPGTRLTVT.

The rearrangement uses TRBV29-1 and TRBJ2-7; D remains ambiguous. The CDR3 is 12 amino acids. Germline assignment: CDR1 SQVTM and CDR2 ANQGSEA. V lost 6 bases and J 4 bases, leaving 13 bases between the germline ends. The CDR3 reads CSVFSSGYEQYF. In nucleotides, the CDR3 is TGCAGCGTCTTCTCCTCGGGTTACGAGCAGTACTTC.

The chain couples TRBV14 to TRBJ1-1; D remains ambiguous. The CDR3 is made up of 13 amino acids. Trimming shortened V by 5 bases and J by 0 bases, and 7 bases separated the two germline ends. Germline CDR1 reads SGHDN; CDR2 reads FVKESK. CDR3 nucleotide sequence: TGTGCCAGCAGCGTTCAGGTGAACACTGAAGCTTTCTTT. It specifies CASSVQVNTEAFF.

V usage is TRBV2 and J usage is TRBJ2-1, with a possible D match to TRBD2 (5 bases). The ends were cut back, 4 bases at V and 7 bases at J, with 14 bases in the middle. CDR3 length: 14 residues. The V gene's germline CDR1 is SNHLY and CDR2 FYNNEI. DNA for the CDR3: TGTGCCAGCAGTGTTCTAGCATCGGGAAATGAGCAGTTCTTC. As protein: CASSVLASGNEQFF. Full variable domain (missing parts from reference TRBV2 and TRBJ2-1): EPEVTQTPSHQVTQMGQEVILRCVPISNHLYFYWYRQILGQKVEFLVSFYNNEISEKSEIFDDQFSVERPDGSNFTLKIRSTKLEDSAMYFCASSVLASGNEQFFGPGTRLTVL.

The chain has TRBV30 and TRBJ1-1; D is unresolved. This CDR3 comprises 14 residues. Germline V lookup: CDR1 GTSNPN, CDR2 SVGIG (reference sequence). V was shortened by 0 bases and J by 3 bases, with 11 bases between the two germline ends. In DNA, the CDR3 is TGTGCCTGGAGTGTAGCCCCACTCTACACTGAAGCTTTCTTT. Its protein is CAWSVAPLYTEAFF.